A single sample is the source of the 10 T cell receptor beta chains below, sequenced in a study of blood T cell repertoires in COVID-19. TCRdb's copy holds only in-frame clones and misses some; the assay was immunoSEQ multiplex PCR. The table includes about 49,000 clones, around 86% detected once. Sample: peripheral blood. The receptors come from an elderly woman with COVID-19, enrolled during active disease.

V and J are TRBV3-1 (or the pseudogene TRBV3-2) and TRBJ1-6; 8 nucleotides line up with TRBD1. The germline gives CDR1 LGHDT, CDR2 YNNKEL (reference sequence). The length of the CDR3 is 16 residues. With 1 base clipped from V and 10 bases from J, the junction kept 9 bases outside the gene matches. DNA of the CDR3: TGTGCCAGCAGCCAAGGACTCAGGGGGCAGCACTCACCCCTCCACTTT. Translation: CASSQGLRGQHSPLHF.

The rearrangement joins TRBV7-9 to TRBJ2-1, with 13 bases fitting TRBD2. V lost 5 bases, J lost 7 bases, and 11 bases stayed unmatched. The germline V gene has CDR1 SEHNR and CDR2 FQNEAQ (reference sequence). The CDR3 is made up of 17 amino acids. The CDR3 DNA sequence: TGTGCCAGCAGCCCTACCGGACTAGCGGGAGTTAGAAATGAGCAGTTCTTC. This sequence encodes CASSPTGLAGVRNEQFF.

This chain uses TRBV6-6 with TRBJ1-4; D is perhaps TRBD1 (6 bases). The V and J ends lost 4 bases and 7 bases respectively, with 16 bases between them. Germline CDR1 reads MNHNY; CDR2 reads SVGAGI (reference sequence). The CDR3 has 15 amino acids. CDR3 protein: CASSSYGTTLEKLFF. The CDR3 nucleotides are TGTGCCAGCAGTTCCTACGGGACAACTCTTGAAAAACTGTTTTTT.

CDR3 coding DNA: TGTGCCAGCCGGAGGACAGACATAATGAACACTGAAGCTTTCTTT. Translation: CASRRTDIMNTEAFF. The chain couples TRBV19 to TRBJ1-1; D is perhaps TRBD1 (6 bases). Germline V gene data show CDR1 as LNHDA and CDR2 as SQIVND (reference sequence). The CDR3 sequence is 15 residues long. V lost 9 bases and J 0 bases, leaving 17 bases between the germline ends.

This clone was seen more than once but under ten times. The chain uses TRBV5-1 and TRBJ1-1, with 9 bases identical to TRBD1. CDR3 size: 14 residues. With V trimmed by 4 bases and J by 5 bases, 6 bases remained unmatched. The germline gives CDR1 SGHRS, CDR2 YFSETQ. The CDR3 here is CASSATGGETEAFF. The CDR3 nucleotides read TGCGCCAGCAGCGCGACAGGGGGAGAAACTGAAGCTTTCTTT. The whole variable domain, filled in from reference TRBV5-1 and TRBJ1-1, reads KAGVTQTPRYLIKTRGQQVTLSCSPISGHRSVSWYQQTPGQGLQFLFEYFSETQRNKGNFPGRFSGRQFSNSRSEMNVSTLELGDSALYLCASSATGGETEAFFGQGTRLTVV.

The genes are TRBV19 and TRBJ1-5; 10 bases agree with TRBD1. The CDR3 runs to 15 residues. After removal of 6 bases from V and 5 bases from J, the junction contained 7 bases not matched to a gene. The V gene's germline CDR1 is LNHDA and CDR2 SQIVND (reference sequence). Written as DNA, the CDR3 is TGTGCCAGTAGGAAGGGGGGGACAGGGGATCAGCCCCAGCATTTT. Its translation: CASRKGGTGDQPQHF.

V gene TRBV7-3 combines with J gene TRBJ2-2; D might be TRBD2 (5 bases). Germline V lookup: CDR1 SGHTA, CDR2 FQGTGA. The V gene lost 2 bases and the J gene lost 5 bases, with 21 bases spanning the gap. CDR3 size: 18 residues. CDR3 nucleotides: TGTGCCAGCAGCTTACAAGCACGTCTAGAGCCGGGAACCGGGGAGCTGTTTTTT. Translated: CASSLQARLEPGTGELFF. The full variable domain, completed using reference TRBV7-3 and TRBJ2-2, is GAGVSQTPSNKVTEKGKYVELRCDPISGHTALYWYRQSLGQGPEFLIYFQGTGAADDSGLPNDRFFAVRPEGSVSTLKIQRTERGDSAVYLCASSLQARLEPGTGELFFGEGSRLTVL.

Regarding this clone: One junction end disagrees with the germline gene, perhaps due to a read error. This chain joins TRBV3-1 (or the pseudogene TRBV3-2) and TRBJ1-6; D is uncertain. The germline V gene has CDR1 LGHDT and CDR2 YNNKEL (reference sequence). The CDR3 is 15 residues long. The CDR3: CASSQEGFGVGGLNF. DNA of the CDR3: TGTGCCAGCAGCCAAGAGGGGTTCGGCGTAGGCGGGTTAAACTTT.

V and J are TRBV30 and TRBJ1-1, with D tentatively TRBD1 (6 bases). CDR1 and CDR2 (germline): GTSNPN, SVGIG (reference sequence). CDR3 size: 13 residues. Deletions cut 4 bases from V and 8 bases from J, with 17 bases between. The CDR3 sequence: CAWTNGQQGEAFF. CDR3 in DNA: TGTGCCTGGACCAACGGGCAACAGGGAGAAGCTTTCTTT.

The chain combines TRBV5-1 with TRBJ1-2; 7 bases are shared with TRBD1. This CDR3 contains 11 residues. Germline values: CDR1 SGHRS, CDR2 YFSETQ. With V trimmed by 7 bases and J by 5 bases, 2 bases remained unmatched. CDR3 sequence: CASRQGYGYTF. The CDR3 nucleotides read TGCGCCAGCCGACAGGGTTATGGCTACACCTTC.